The rows below give T cell receptor beta chains drawn from one sample of a study of blood T cells in healthy people across ages. MiXCR was run by TCRdb on the 5' RACE reads, yielding one entry per CDR3 protein. The sample records about 930,000 distinct CDR3 sequences, 25% to 30% being singletons. These data were also filed under a second study, of T cells of mothers and their children.

Sequences were obtained from blood. The receptor source for this set is a middle-aged woman in good health. The CDR3 runs from the conserved cysteine through the conserved F or W. D genes are given only for firm matches. A clone size is listed for some rows: how often the clone was seen (once, few, many), or a class if it is expanded.

length	V	D	size	J	CDR3	DNA
15	TRBV24-1	NA	NA	TRBJ2-2	CATSVCSFDTGELFF	TGTGCCACCAGTGTGTGCAGTTTTGACACCGGGGAGCTGTTTTTT
15	TRBV3-1	NA	NA	TRBJ1-4	CASSRLGRSDEKLFF	TGTGCCAGCAGCCGGCTGGGACGAAGTGATGAAAAACTGTTTTTT
17	TRBV4-2	TRBD2	few	TRBJ2-3	CASSQEASGGAADTQYF	TGTGCCAGCAGCCAAGAGGCTAGCGGGGGGGCCGCAGATACGCAGTATTTT
17	TRBV4-1	TRBD1	few	TRBJ2-6	CASTPSDRSSGANVLTF	TGCGCCAGCACCCCATCGGACAGGAGCTCTGGGGCCAACGTCCTGACTTTC
16	TRBV27	TRBD1	NA	TRBJ1-2	CASSSGGVKANYGYTF	TGTGCCAGCAGTTCAGGGGGTGTTAAAGCTAACTATGGCTACACCTTC
14	TRBV19	NA	NA	TRBJ2-5	CASSINQGYNEQYF	TGTGCCAGTAGTATCAATCAGGGGTACAATGAGCAGTACTTC
14	TRBV7-6	NA	NA	TRBJ2-6	CASRFSSGANVRTF	TGTGCCAGCAGATTTAGCTCTGGGGCCAACGTCCGGACTTTC
15	TRBV11-3	NA	NA	TRBJ2-3	CASSPSAPLTDTQYF	TGTGCCAGCAGCCCATCCGCTCCCCTCACAGATACGCAGTATTTT
15	TRBV3-1	TRBD2	NA	TRBJ2-3	CASSQGISGADTQYF	TGTGCCAGCAGCCAAGGAATTAGCGGGGCAGATACGCAGTATTTT
16	TRBV4-3	NA	many	TRBJ1-2	CASSQDGGRANYGYTF	TGCGCCAGCAGCCAAGATGGAGGGAGAGCTAACTATGGCTACACCTTC
15	TRBV5-4	NA	NA	TRBJ1-4	CASSLVGASNEKLFF	TGTGCCAGCAGCTTGGTAGGAGCGTCTAATGAAAAACTGTTTTTT
12	TRBV12-3/TRBV12-4	NA	NA	TRBJ1-4	CASRGVNEKLFF	TGTGCCAGCCGGGGGGTGAATGAAAAACTGTTTTTT
15	TRBV10-3	NA	NA	TRBJ1-2	CAISEGEGKIYGYTF	TGTGCCATCAGTGAAGGTGAGGGAAAGATCTATGGCTACACCTTC
12	TRBV28	NA	many	TRBJ2-7	CASSLPAYEQYF	TGCGCCAGCAGCTTGCCAGCATACGAGCAGTACTTC
15	TRBV7-3	TRBD2	few	TRBJ2-1	CASSSGLVMFNEQFF	TGTGCCAGCAGCTCGGGACTAGTGATGTTCAATGAGCAGTTCTTC
14	TRBV28	NA	few	TRBJ1-1	CASSPPQGRTEAFF	TGTGCCAGCAGTCCCCCCCAGGGGCGTACTGAAGCTTTCTTT
15	TRBV3-1	NA	few	TRBJ2-3	CASSQEQVSTDTQYF	TGTGCCAGCAGCCAAGAACAGGTTAGCACAGATACGCAGTATTTT
13	TRBV11-2	NA	NA	TRBJ1-6	CASKFVRDSPLHF	TGTGCCAGCAAGTTCGTAAGAGATTCACCCCTCCACTTT
21	TRBV4-1	TRBD2	NA	TRBJ2-1	CASSPLSPGLAGGPVGNEQFF	TGCGCCAGCAGCCCTCTCTCTCCGGGACTAGCGGGGGGGCCCGTGGGGAATGAGCAGTTCTTC
15	TRBV20-1	NA	NA	TRBJ2-7	CSARVRGARIYEQYF	TGCAGTGCTAGAGTACGGGGGGCGCGGATCTACGAGCAGTACTTC
12	TRBV19	NA	NA	TRBJ2-5	CASWVQGETQYF	TGTGCCAGTTGGGTCCAGGGAGAGACCCAGTACTTC
15	TRBV4-3	NA	NA	TRBJ1-1	CASSQDSGRGTEAFF	TGCGCCAGCAGCCAAGATAGTGGGCGTGGAACTGAAGCTTTCTTT
15	TRBV5-1	NA	many	TRBJ2-1	CASSLRLTSYNEQFF	TGCGCCAGCAGCTTAAGGCTAACCTCTTACAATGAGCAGTTCTTC
17	TRBV15	TRBD2	many	TRBJ2-5	CATSRGGASGAQETQYF	TGTGCCACCAGCAGAGGGGGGGCTAGCGGGGCCCAAGAGACCCAGTACTTC
15	TRBV7-9	NA	many	TRBJ1-2	CASSLALSVDYGYTF	TGTGCCAGCAGCTTAGCGCTCTCTGTGGACTATGGCTACACCTTC
13	TRBV24-1	NA	few	TRBJ2-5	CATSETGVETQYF	TGTGCCACCAGTGAAACGGGGGTGGAGACCCAGTACTTC
15	TRBV10-3	TRBD2	many	TRBJ2-7	CAISESERGPYEQYF	TGTGCCATCAGTGAGTCAGAGCGGGGGCCCTACGAGCAGTACTTC
17	TRBV28	TRBD1	few	TRBJ1-1	CASSLSAADRASTEAFF	TGTGCCAGCAGTTTAAGCGCCGCGGACAGGGCTAGCACTGAAGCTTTCTTT
14	TRBV20-1	NA	few	TRBJ2-3	CSPTARSSADTQYF	TGCAGTCCCACTGCCCGGTCTAGCGCAGATACGCAGTATTTT
13	TRBV28	NA	NA	TRBJ1-2	CASSFTGRRGYTF	TGTGCCAGCAGTTTCACTGGGCGGAGAGGCTACACCTTC
17	TRBV20-1	TRBD2	few	TRBJ2-4	CSAGEGTRWGTKNIQYF	TGCAGTGCTGGGGAGGGAACTCGGTGGGGGACCAAAAACATTCAGTACTTC
15	TRBV15	NA	few	TRBJ1-2	CATSDRDPGEYGYTF	TGTGCCACCAGCGACCGGGACCCGGGGGAGTATGGCTACACCTTC
14	TRBV9	TRBD1	many	TRBJ2-7	CASSAGDRPYEQYF	TGTGCCAGCAGCGCCGGGGACAGACCCTACGAGCAGTACTTC
14	TRBV7-8	NA	many	TRBJ2-5	CASSPTGLAWTQYF	TGTGCCAGCAGCCCCACGGGACTTGCTTGGACCCAGTACTTC
18	TRBV7-6	NA	few	TRBJ2-6	CASSLSIPKVSGANVLTF	TGTGCCAGCAGCTTAAGTATCCCTAAGGTATCTGGGGCCAACGTCCTGACTTTC
16	TRBV7-2	NA	few	TRBJ1-2	CVSSLRLSGRFYGYTF	TGTGTCAGCAGCTTAAGGTTGTCAGGGCGATTCTATGGCTACACCTTC
16	TRBV28	TRBD1	NA	TRBJ1-1	CASSLWSGTGNTEAFF	TGTGCCAGCAGTTTATGGTCGGGGACAGGGAACACTGAAGCTTTCTTT
15	TRBV4-2	TRBD2	NA	TRBJ2-7	CASSSIAGGGYEQYF	TGTGCCAGCAGTTCCATAGCGGGGGGCGGGTACGAGCAGTACTTC
13	TRBV4-1	TRBD1	NA	TRBJ1-2	CASSQWTGYGYTF	TGCGCCAGCAGCCAATGGACAGGGTATGGCTACACCTTC
13	TRBV29-1	NA	NA	TRBJ2-5	CSVGGSGQETQYF	TGCAGCGTTGGAGGGTCGGGGCAAGAGACCCAGTACTTC
13	TRBV29-1	TRBD1	NA	TRBJ1-5	CSVRQGTDQSQHF	TGCAGCGTAAGACAGGGGACTGATCAGTCCCAGCATTTT
14	TRBV7-2	TRBD1	NA	TRBJ2-7	CASSSPTGDYEQYF	TGTGCCAGCAGCTCACCGACAGGGGACTACGAGCAGTACTTC
16	TRBV3-1	TRBD2	NA	TRBJ2-4	CASSQASGGVKNEQYF	TGTGCCAGCAGCCAAGCCTCGGGAGGGGTCAAGAATGAGCAGTACTTC